The clone carrying this T cell receptor beta chain has just one count. Its matching antigen is unknown. The data stem from a study of PD-1 blockade in classical Hodgkin lymphoma. Notes on the study in general: Individuals who commenced nivolumab within less than 1 year of ASCT were excluded. By C4D1 there was a significant rise in CD4+ TCR diversity but not in CD8+ TCR diversity.

All patients relapsed after autologous stem cell transplantation, and brentuximab vedotin exposure varied. Complete response, partial response or progressive disease was each patient's best response. Sequenced by immunoSEQ multiplex PCR; TCRdb stores in-frame clones only, minus some. In the table there are 100,000 to 120,000 clones, 80% to 90% of which are singletons. The sample was peripheral blood mononuclear cells (PBMCs), taken before the second cycle of nivolumab. The TCR was taken from a human donor with classical Hodgkin lymphoma.

The CDR3 protein is CASSEIWTSANTGELFF. In DNA form, the CDR3 reads TGTGCCAGCAGTGAAATATGGACTAGCGCGAACACCGGGGAGCTGTTTTTT. V and J are TRBV6-1 and TRBJ2-2; 9 nucleotides agree with TRBD2. V was pared by 2 bases and J by 0 bases, with 4 bases of the junction left unmatched. CDR1 is MNHNS, CDR2 SASEGT, per germline. The CDR3 is made up of 17 amino acids.